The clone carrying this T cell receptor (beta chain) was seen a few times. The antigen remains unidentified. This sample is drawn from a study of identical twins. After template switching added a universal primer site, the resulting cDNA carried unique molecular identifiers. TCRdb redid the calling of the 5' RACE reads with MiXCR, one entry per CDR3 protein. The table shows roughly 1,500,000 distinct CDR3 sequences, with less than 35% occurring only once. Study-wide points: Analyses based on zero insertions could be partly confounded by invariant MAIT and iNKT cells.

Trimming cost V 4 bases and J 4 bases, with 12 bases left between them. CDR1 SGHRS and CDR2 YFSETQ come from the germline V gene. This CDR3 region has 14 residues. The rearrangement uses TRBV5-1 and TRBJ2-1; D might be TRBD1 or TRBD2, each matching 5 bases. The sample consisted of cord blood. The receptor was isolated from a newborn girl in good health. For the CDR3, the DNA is TGCGCCAGCAGCGCCCCGGGACGGTACAATGAGCAGTTCTTC. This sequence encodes CASSAPGRYNEQFF.